The clone carrying this T cell receptor (beta chain) was observed once. The same CDR3 is also encoded by other DNA sequences in this sample. The data are from a study of blood T cell repertoires in COVID-19. Study-wide background: The origin of the acute and convalescent COVID-19 samples was the United States, Italy and Spain. Nucleic acid was either cDNA or gDNA, and it came from T cells, B-cell-depleted T cells, or PBMCs.

CDR1 is SGHNT, CDR2 YENEEA, per germline. The CDR3 sequence is 12 residues long. The germline V and J ends were trimmed by 2 bases and 5 bases, with 6 bases remaining between them. How the authors handled the data: Estimation of nucleated cell counts was performed using reference gene primer amplification. Produced via immunoSEQ multiplex PCR; TCRdb's table is partial and in-frame only. V and J calls and clone size are given by that table; D and trimming were obtained from the DNA. The sample lists about 110,000 clones, around 89% occurring once. The sequence derives from a human donor in a cohort sampled during active COVID-19. V gene TRBV11-3 combines with J gene TRBJ1-1; D is uncertain. Sequenced material: peripheral blood. CDR3 nucleotide sequence: TGTGCCAGCAGCTTAAGAGGGACTGAAGCTTTCTTT. Encoded protein: CASSLRGTEAFF.